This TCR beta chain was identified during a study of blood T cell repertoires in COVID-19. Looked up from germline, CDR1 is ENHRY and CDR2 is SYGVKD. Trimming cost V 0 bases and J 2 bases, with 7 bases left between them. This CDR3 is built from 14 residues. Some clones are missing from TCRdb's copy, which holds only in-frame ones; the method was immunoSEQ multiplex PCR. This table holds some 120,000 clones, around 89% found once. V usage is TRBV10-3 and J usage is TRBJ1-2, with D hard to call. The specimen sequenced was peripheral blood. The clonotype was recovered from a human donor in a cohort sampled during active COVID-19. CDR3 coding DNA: TGTGCCATCAGTGAGTCAACTAGGAACTATGGCTACACCTTC. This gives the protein CAISESTRNYGYTF.